The 8 T cell receptor beta chains below all came from one sample that was sequenced in a study of T-cell memory formation after mild COVID-19 (dated by TCRdb to about 2021). Library method: 5' RACE. The data were produced on an Illumina NovaSeq 6000. TCRdb's own reprocessing of the public reads used fastp at Q25 and MiXCR and kept productive beta chains. Records with the same CDR3 protein are collapsed into one entry carrying the most frequent genes and DNA. This sample lists 120,000 or so distinct CDR3 sequences; over 15% were detected once. The ten top clones hold roughly 5.3% of the sample. Sequenced: PBMCs or a T cell subset sorted from them (not recorded which). The receptors here all came from a young man who had mild COVID-19 (a few samples of this study predate the infection). The sample titles of this study are shuffled in the database, so cell type and time point are left out; the donor was told from shared clones.

The table lists this clonotype with many counts. The genes are TRBV7-2 and TRBJ2-3, with a weak D call TRBD2 (5 bases). Germline V gene data show CDR1 as SGHTA and CDR2 as FQGNSA. The CDR3 covers 14 residues. V was clipped by 2 bases and J by 4 bases, with 10 bases between them. CDR3 nucleotide sequence: TGTGCCAGCAGCTTAAGGAGGTCGCCAGATACGCAGTATTTT. This gives the protein CASSLRRSPDTQYF.

The rearrangement uses TRBV7-2 and TRBJ2-1; a possible D gene is TRBD1 (6 bases). The CDR3 contains 11 residues. Trimming removed 5 bases from V and 10 bases from J, with 9 bases in between. Germline CDR1 and CDR2: SGHTA and FQGNSA. The CDR3 nucleotides read TGTGCCAGCAGCCAGACAGGCGAGCAGTTCTTC. This codes for CASSQTGEQFF.

This clonotype was seen more than once but under ten times. The rearrangement links TRBV7-9 to TRBJ2-1; D unclear. Germline lookup yields CDR1 SEHNR and CDR2 FQNEAQ (reference sequence). The length of the CDR3 is 16 residues. Trimming cost V 5 bases and J 4 bases, with 18 bases left between them. This CDR3 is CASSQSPGSVYNEQFF. The CDR3 nucleotides are TGTGCCAGCAGCCAGTCCCCGGGCTCAGTTTACAATGAGCAGTTCTTC.

This clonotype was observed at least ten times. The gene calls are TRBV5-1 and TRBJ2-1; weak D call: TRBD1 (5 bases). From germline, CDR1 is SGHRS and CDR2 YFSETQ. V lost 0 bases and J lost 1, with 8 bases in between. The CDR3 is 15 amino acids. CDR3 in amino acids: CASSLEAGSYNEQFF. In DNA, the CDR3 is TGCGCCAGCAGCTTGGAGGCAGGGTCCTACAATGAGCAGTTCTTC.

This clonotype was seen only a few times. The chain employs TRBV10-3 and TRBJ2-1; D is unresolved. This CDR3 is built from 13 residues. The germline gives CDR1 ENHRY, CDR2 SYGVKD. Trimming shortened V by 11 bases and J by 2 bases, and 13 bases separated the two germline ends. CDR3 nucleotides: TGTGCCTCAGGTTGGGATACCTACAATGAGCAGTTCTTC. Translating gives CASGWDTYNEQFF.

This clonotype was picked up many times. This sequence joins TRBV11-2 and TRBJ2-7; 7 bases match TRBD1. The CDR3 loop spans 14 amino acids. The V segment lost 0 bases and the J segment 3 bases; nucleotides outside the gene matches: 2. Germline CDR1 and CDR2: SGHAT and FQNNGV. CDR3 bases: TGTGCCAGCAGCTTAGATCCAGGGGGCTACGAGCAGTACTTC. This translates into CASSLDPGGYEQYF.

CDR3 bases: TGTGCCAGCAGTGAGGGACGGTGGAACACTGAAGCTTTCTTT. Its translation: CASSEGRWNTEAFF. This rearrangement joins TRBV12-3 or TRBV12-4 to TRBJ1-1, with a possible D match to TRBD1 (5 bases). V shed 5 bases and J shed 1 base, with 11 bases lying between them. This CDR3 has 14 amino acids.

The CDR3 bases are TGTGCCAGCAGCTTAGCGCTCGCAGGGGGGCAAGAGACCCAGTACTTC. Translation gives CASSLALAGGQETQYF. The V and J genes are TRBV7-2 and TRBJ2-5, with D perhaps matching TRBD1 (7 bases). Germline V gene lookup returns CDR1 SGHTA and CDR2 FQGNSA. The germline V and J ends were trimmed by 0 bases and 2 bases, with 13 bases remaining between them. There are 16 residues in the CDR3.